This TCR beta chain is drawn from a study of cytomegalovirus exposure and HLA in healthy donors. The study's findings and limits: Across HLA loci, a later analysis found differing TCR association rates, with DRB1 most and HLA-C fewest. Later analysis showed most CMV-associated TCR beta chains appearing HLA-restricted. Later analysis identified a missense DCLRE1C variant that was linked to TCR beta V- and J-gene trimming.

PCR primers comprised 60 Vbeta and 13 Jbeta primers. Repertoires were generated with immunoSEQ multiplex PCR, while TCRdb's copy carries only in-frame clones and drops some. There are around 71,000 clones in the sample, with over 1.5% held by the top ten. Regarding this clone: Its antigen is not known.

The CDR3 has 18 amino acids. Germline loops: CDR1 SGHRS, CDR2 YFSETQ. V gave up 6 bases and J gave up 0 bases; unmatched junction bases: 14. The TCR sequence derives from a woman in her twenties or thirties in good health and CMV-seronegative. The chain couples TRBV5-1 to TRBJ2-3, with 9 positions matching TRBD2. The sample consisted of PBMCs. As DNA, the CDR3 is TGCGCCAGCAAGGTCAGTCTAGCGGGGACCCGAAGCACAGATACGCAGTATTTT. Amino acid sequence: CASKVSLAGTRSTDTQYF.